These 19 T cell receptor beta chains came from one sample sequenced in a study of tumor and adjacent non-tumor tissue in lung cancer. The library came from three nested PCR rounds adapted from ARM-PCR protocols. TCRdb reprocessed the multiplex PCR reads via MiXCR and lists one record per CDR3 protein. The sample lists 60,000 to 90,000 distinct CDR3 sequences, roughly 75% occurring once. The template was RNA from unsorted bulk tissue. This non-tumor lung sample came from over 3 cm beyond the tumor edge. The sample was distant non-tumor lung tissue. Receptor source: a woman between 45 and 65 years old with non-small cell lung cancer.

A word on this clonotype: A read error is likely, as this CDR3 ends without the conserved phenylalanine or tryptophan. The chain joins TRBV20-1 to TRBJ1-5; D might be TRBD1 (5 bases). The CDR3 runs 14 residues. The V gene lost 4 bases and the J gene lost 3 bases, with 13 bases spanning the gap. In germline, CDR1 is DFQATT, CDR2 SNEGSKA (reference sequence). In nucleotides, the CDR3 is TGCAGTGCTACCCGGGACGTTAACAATCAGCCCCAGCATATT. Its protein product is CSATRDVNNQPQHI.

On this clonotype: The CDR3 does not close with the conserved phenylalanine or tryptophan, likely indicating a read error. As DNA, the CDR3 is TGTGCCAGTAGCTCTACCTACGAACAGTACTTA. It translates to CASSSTYEQYL. The chain uses TRBV11-2 and TRBJ2-7; D gene uncertain. Germline CDR1 SGHAT, CDR2 FQNNGV. The CDR3 loop spans 11 amino acids.

The V call is TRBV11-2, the J call TRBJ2-1; possible D gene TRBD2, 6 bases. In germline, CDR1 is SGHAT, CDR2 FQNNGV. This CDR3 contains 15 residues. CDR3 loop: CASGFNPSVKYEQFF. The CDR3 nucleotides are TGTGCTAGCGGCTTTAATCCTAGCGTGAAGTATGAGCAGTTCTTC. The full variable domain, completed using reference TRBV11-2 and TRBJ2-1, is EAGVAQSPRYKIIEKRQSVAFWCNPISGHATLYWYQQILGQGPKLLIQFQNNGVVDDSQLPKDRFSAERLKGVDSTLKIQPAKLEDSAVYLCASGFNPSVKYEQFFGPGTRLTVL.

This clonotype was seen at least ten times. V is TRBV20-1 and J is TRBJ2-1; 7 positions agree with TRBD2. J lost 7 bases, V lost 7 bases, and 7 bases had no gene match. CDR1 is DFQATT, CDR2 SNEGSKA, per germline (reference sequence). This CDR3 comprises 12 residues. For the CDR3, the DNA is TGCAGTGTGCAGCGGGACGCGAATGAGCAGTTCTTC. Protein product: CSVQRDANEQFF.

The chain uses TRBV11-2 and TRBJ2-1; D call uncertain. Germline V CDR1 and CDR2: SGHAT, FQNNGV. V lost 10 bases to trimming and J lost 12 bases, with 22 bases between them. CDR3 length: 13 amino acids. CDR3 region: CAINLELKGRQFF. The CDR3 bases are TGTGCCATCAACTTAGAATTGAAGGGTAGGCAGTTCTTC.

This clonotype is medium-sized by share. The chain links TRBV28 to TRBJ2-4, with D unclear. Trimming removed 3 bases at V and 0 bases at J, with 9 bases between. The CDR3 consists of 15 residues. The germline CDR1 and CDR2 sequences are MDHEN and SYDVKM. The CDR3: CASSFGLLAKNIQYF. DNA for the CDR3: TGTGCCAGCAGTTTTGGGTTACTAGCCAAAAACATTCAGTACTTC.

The rearrangement links TRBV11-2 to TRBJ2-1; tentatively, D is TRBD1 or TRBD2 (5 bases each). The ends were cut back, 3 bases at V and 2 bases at J, with 11 bases in the middle. Germline values: CDR1 SGHAT, CDR2 FQNNGV. The CDR3 consists of 15 residues. In DNA, the CDR3 is TGTGCCAGCAGCTTTGTAGGGGACGCCTACAATGAGCAGTTCTTC. Translating it yields CASSFVGDAYNEQFF.

This clonotype appeared once. A read error may be the cause here, since a much bigger clone is one base away. The chain couples TRBV12-3 or TRBV12-4 to TRBJ2-3; the D is unclear. Trimming took 4 bases from V and 9 from J, leaving 11 bases between them. The CDR3 length is 12 residues. CDR3 amino acids: CASSSSHATQYF. The DNA of the CDR3 is TGTGCCAGCAGTTCCTCACACGCCACGCAGTATTTT.

As for this clonotype: A much more abundant neighbour one base away suggests this may be a read error. The genes are TRBV24-1 and TRBJ2-2; no definite D call. This CDR3 has 14 amino acids. Germline values: CDR1 KGHDR, CDR2 SFDVKD. The CDR3 spells CAISSGLDTGELFF. Written as DNA, the CDR3 is TGTGCCATCAGTTCGGGCCTAGACACCGGGGAGCTGTTTTTT.

To note about this clonotype: A clone one base away is much larger, so this may be a read error. The chain combines TRBV5-5 with TRBJ1-5; 7 bases match TRBD1. Germline CDR1 reads SGHKS; CDR2 reads YYEKEE (reference sequence). The CDR3 consists of 16 residues. The V gene end was trimmed by 4 bases and the J gene end by 2 bases; junction bases not matched to a gene: 9. CDR3 DNA: TGTGCCAGCAGCCCGACAGGGAGCGACCGCAATCAGCCCCAGCATTTT. Translating it yields CASSPTGSDRNQPQHF.

As to this clonotype: This is likely a read error, given that the CDR3 carries no conserved phenylalanine or tryptophan at its end. V and J are TRBV20-1 and TRBJ2-7; possibly TRBD1 for D (7 bases). Per germline, CDR1 DFQATT and CDR2 SNEGSKA (reference sequence). CDR3 length: 14 residues. CDR3 sequence (DNA): TGCAGTGCATCAGGCGGGACAGAGTCCTATGAGCAGTACTGC. Its translation: CSASGGTESYEQYC.

This clonotype is a singleton in its sample. This sequence may be a read error, since a much larger clone differs from it by one base. The CDR3 bases are TGTGCCAGCAGTGACTCGGAGAATCAGCCCCAGCATTTT. Its translation: CASSDSENQPQHF. The chain carries TRBV12-3 or TRBV12-4 and TRBJ1-5; D gene unclear. There are 13 residues in the CDR3. V was trimmed by 5 bases and J by 4 bases, leaving 9 bases between them.

This clonotype was seen more than once but under ten times. The chain couples TRBV24-1 to TRBJ2-3; D could derive from TRBD1 or TRBD2 (5 bases each). Trimming took off 5 bases at V and 2 bases at J, with 10 bases between the two ends. The CDR3 length is 14 residues. The V gene's germline CDR1 is KGHDR and CDR2 SFDVKD. The CDR3 DNA reads as TGTGCCACCAGTGGGGTGGGACCCACAGATACGCAGTATTTT. It specifies CATSGVGPTDTQYF.

Worth noting for this clonotype: The junction does not match germline at one end; this may be a read error. The J gene is TRBJ2-7, the V gene TRBV11-2, with TRBD2 identical over 13 bases. The length of the CDR3 is 14 residues. Germline CDR1 is SGHAT and CDR2 is FQNNGV. The CDR3 bases are TGCGGCAGCAGTTTACTAGCGGGAGGGTACGAGCAGTACTTC. Its translation is CGSSLLAGGYEQYF. The full variable domain, rest sourced from reference TRBV11-2 and TRBJ2-7, is EAGVAQSPRYKIIEKRQSVAFWCNPISGHATLYWYQQILGQGPKLLIQFQNNGVVDDSQLPKDRFSAERLKGVDSTLKIQPAKLEDSAVYLCGSSLLAGGYEQYFGPGTRLTVT.

Regarding this clonotype: This may come from a read error, since a much larger clone is one base off. This rearrangement joins TRBV20-1 to TRBJ1-1; D is unresolved. CDR3 size: 12 residues. In germline, CDR1 is DFQATT, CDR2 SNEGSKA (reference sequence). DNA of the CDR3: TGCAGTGCTAGTTACCCGGGAGCTGAATCTTTCTTT. Protein: CSASYPGAESFF.

A word on this clonotype: The junction shows a germline mismatch at one end, possibly a read error. The V and J genes are TRBV11-2 and TRBJ2-2; no definite D call. Germline V gives CDR1 SGHAT, CDR2 FQNNGV. The CDR3 totals 15 residues. CDR3 sequence: CASSFCLDFAGELFF. For the CDR3, the DNA is TGCGCCAGCAGCTTTTGTCTGGATTTTGCCGGGGAGCTGTTTTTT.

V and J are TRBV11-2 and TRBJ2-2; D is unresolved. The germline CDR1 and CDR2 sequences are SGHAT and FQNNGV. The CDR3 sequence is 17 residues long. The V gene lost 10 bases and the J gene lost 2 bases, with 23 bases spanning the gap. This chain's CDR3 is CANGRSLSWGNTGELFF. In DNA form, the CDR3 reads TGTGCCAACGGCAGGTCACTAAGTTGGGGAAACACCGGGGAGCTGTTTTTT.

The V and J genes are TRBV29-1 and TRBJ2-3; no reliable D call. Deletions cut 4 bases from V and 2 bases from J, with 10 bases between. The CDR3 has 13 amino acids. Germline V gene lookup returns CDR1 SQVTM and CDR2 ANQGSEA. CDR3 amino acids: CSVGTADTDTQYF. The CDR3 nucleotides are TGCAGCGTTGGGACGGCAGACACAGATACGCAGTATTTT.

The V call is TRBV20-1, the J call TRBJ2-1; 14 bases match TRBD2. From germline, CDR1 is DFQATT and CDR2 SNEGSKA (reference sequence). V gave up 4 bases and J gave up 12 bases; unmatched junction bases: 11. This CDR3 has 15 amino acids. This CDR3 is CSAIPGTSGSCGQFF. CDR3 coding DNA: TGCAGTGCTATCCCGGGGACTAGCGGGAGCTGTGGGCAGTTCTTC.